These 24 T cell receptor beta chains were sequenced from one sample in a study of shared clonotypes between healthy human individuals. Sequencing used immunoSEQ multiplex PCR; TCRdb keeps in-frame clones, though not all of them. Of 2 million to 2.5 million clones in the sample, 80% to 95% were seen once. The sequencing input was naive CD4+ T cells from PBMCs. Documented subset: CD45RA+ positively selected. The receptors come from a man younger than 35 in good health. Some clones in this sample may be carry-over from other donors' samples.

This clone was recorded only once. The chain links TRBV20-1 to TRBJ2-1; the D is unclear. The CDR3 loop spans 11 amino acids. Trimming took 6 bases from V and 10 from J, leaving 13 bases between them. Germline V CDR1 and CDR2: DFQATT, SNEGSKA (reference sequence). CDR3 coding DNA: TGCAGTGCCGTCGTGTATAAAGAGCAGTTCTTC. Translated: CSAVVYKEQFF.

The rearrangement links TRBV10-3 to TRBJ2-1; 8 bases match TRBD2. Germline CDR1 reads ENHRY; CDR2 reads SYGVKD. The V segment lost 3 bases and the J segment 7 bases; nucleotides outside the gene matches: 2. This CDR3 has 13 amino acids. This chain's CDR3 is CAISEAGVNEQFF. The CDR3 coding sequence is TGTGCCATCAGTGAAGCGGGGGTGAATGAGCAGTTCTTC.

This chain joins TRBV5-1 and TRBJ1-5, with D tentatively TRBD1 (6 bases). This CDR3 contains 14 residues. Germline V gene data show CDR1 as SGHRS and CDR2 as YFSETQ. Trimming removed 4 bases from V and 6 bases from J, with 14 bases in between. The CDR3 coding sequence is TGCGCCAGCAGCCTCGGACAGTCAGGTCAGCCCCAGCATTTT. Translating gives CASSLGQSGQPQHF. The entire variable domain, with the rest obtained from reference TRBV5-1 and TRBJ1-5, is as follows: KAGVTQTPRYLIKTRGQQVTLSCSPISGHRSVSWYQQTPGQGLQFLFEYFSETQRNKGNFPGRFSGRQFSNSRSEMNVSTLELGDSALYLCASSLGQSGQPQHFGDGTRLSIL.

This clone was recorded only once. This rearrangement joins TRBV5-1 to TRBJ2-3, with 8 nucleotides matching TRBD2. The V and J ends lost 4 bases and 4 bases, in that order; junction bases with no gene match: 8. CDR1 and CDR2 from the germline V gene are SGHRS and YFSETQ. The CDR3 is 15 amino acids. The CDR3 sequence is CASSRGTSLADTQYF. The CDR3 nucleotides read TGCGCCAGCAGCCGCGGGACTAGTTTGGCAGATACGCAGTATTTT.

The V call is TRBV18, the J call TRBJ1-6; a possible D gene is TRBD1 (6 bases). This CDR3 region has 15 residues. Germline V gene sequence: CDR1 KGHSH, CDR2 LQKENI. V lost 4 bases to trimming and J lost 5 bases, with 12 bases between them. The CDR3 bases are TGTGCCAGCTCACTCCCAGGGGTTAATAATTCACCCCTCCACTTT. This codes for CASSLPGVNNSPLHF.

This chain joins TRBV10-3 and TRBJ2-7; the match to TRBD2 covers 7 bases. Trimming at V came to 2 bases and at J to 0 bases, leaving 10 bases not matched to a gene. The germline gives CDR1 ENHRY, CDR2 SYGVKD. This CDR3 has 17 residues. CDR3 amino acids: CAISEVRGRTSSYEQYF. The CDR3 DNA reads as TGTGCCATCAGTGAGGTTCGGGGGAGGACTAGCTCCTACGAGCAGTACTTC.

The rearrangement links TRBV7-9 to TRBJ2-3; TRBD2 matches at 9 bases. The CDR3 contains 15 residues. The V and J ends lost 3 bases and 4 bases, in that order; junction bases with no gene match: 5. From germline, CDR1 is SEHNR and CDR2 FQNEAQ (reference sequence). CDR3 loop: CASSFSGRGPDTQYF. CDR3 bases: TGTGCCAGCAGCTTTAGCGGGAGAGGGCCAGATACGCAGTATTTT. Using reference TRBV7-9 and TRBJ2-3 for the parts outside the CDR3, the full variable domain is DTGVSQNPRHKITKRGQNVTFRCDPISEHNRLYWYRQTLGQGPEFLTYFQNEAQLEKSRLLSDRFSAERPKGSFSTLEIQRTEQGDSAMYLCASSFSGRGPDTQYFGPGTRLTVL.

Points on this clone: This specimen includes other DNA sequences encoding the same CDR3. The J gene is TRBJ2-3, the V gene TRBV5-4; D is undetermined. The CDR3 is 13 residues long. CDR1 SGHNT and CDR2 YYREEE come from the germline V gene (reference sequence). V was pared by 0 bases and J by 4 bases, with 6 bases between. CDR3 loop: CASSLERADTQYF. The CDR3 DNA reads as TGTGCCAGCAGCTTGGAAAGGGCAGATACGCAGTATTTT.

Remarks on this clone: The sample holds other DNA sequences that translate to the same CDR3. The chain links TRBV18 to TRBJ1-2; TRBD1 aligns across 12 bases. The germline gives CDR1 KGHSH, CDR2 LQKENI. V lost 3 bases and J lost 4; bases outside the gene matches: 3. This CDR3 is 15 amino acids long. DNA for the CDR3: TGTGCCAGCTCACCCGGGACAGGGGGCGCCTATGGCTACACCTTC. Protein product: CASSPGTGGAYGYTF.

This clone was picked up one time. The J gene is TRBJ1-5, the V gene TRBV28; a weak D match, TRBD1 (6 bases). This CDR3 spans 15 amino acids. Germline loops: CDR1 MDHEN, CDR2 SYDVKM. V was pared by 5 bases and J by 3 bases, with 14 bases between. CDR3 nucleotides: TGTGCCAGCAGTCAAGTCGGGGGGGCCAATCAGCCCCAGCATTTT. The encoded protein is CASSQVGGANQPQHF.

The chain has TRBV5-1 and TRBJ2-7; possible D gene TRBD1, 6 bases. The CDR3 sequence is 13 residues long. Germline V CDR1 and CDR2: SGHRS, YFSETQ. The V and J ends lost 3 bases and 4 bases respectively, with 11 bases between them. CDR3 loop: CASSWGPFYEQYF. CDR3 DNA: TGCGCCAGCAGCTGGGGGCCCTTTTACGAGCAGTACTTC.

The chain couples TRBV28 to TRBJ2-3; no firm D call. Germline CDR1 MDHEN, CDR2 SYDVKM. V was clipped by 5 bases and J by 0 bases, with 9 bases between them. The CDR3 is 14 amino acids. The CDR3: CASSRAASTDTQYF. CDR3 nucleotide sequence: TGTGCCAGCAGTCGCGCGGCTAGCACAGATACGCAGTATTTT.

This clone has just one count. The V call is TRBV9, the J call TRBJ2-7, with 8 nucleotides matching TRBD1. This CDR3 region has 15 residues. V shed 0 bases, J shed 1 base, and the junction held 3 bases outside the gene matches. Germline V gives CDR1 SGDLS, CDR2 YYNGEE. The CDR3 sequence is CASSVGTGISYEQYF. In DNA form, the CDR3 reads TGTGCCAGCAGCGTAGGGACAGGGATTTCCTACGAGCAGTACTTC.

A note on this clone: At the DNA level, this CDR3 is encoded by other sequences in the same sample as well. The V call is TRBV5-1, the J call TRBJ2-1; D is unresolved. Germline V CDR1 and CDR2: SGHRS, YFSETQ. V lost 0 bases to trimming and J lost 0 bases, with 7 bases between them. The CDR3 spans 15 residues. CDR3 sequence reads: CASSLDPGSYNEQFF. The CDR3 coding sequence is TGCGCCAGCAGCTTGGATCCAGGCTCCTACAATGAGCAGTTCTTC.

Turning to this clone: Other nucleotide sequences in the sample specify the same CDR3. The CDR3 is CASSESPDTQYF. The DNA for the CDR3 is TGTGCCAGCAGTGAGAGCCCAGATACGCAGTATTTT. V is TRBV2 and J is TRBJ2-3, with D hard to call. The CDR3 extends over 12 amino acids. V lost 3 bases, J lost 4 bases, and 5 bases lay in between. From germline, CDR1 is SNHLY and CDR2 FYNNEI.

The chain is built from TRBV18 and TRBJ2-7, with D unclear. Trimming shortened V by 2 bases and J by 3 bases, and 14 bases separated the two germline ends. This CDR3 is 15 amino acids long. CDR1 is KGHSH, CDR2 LQKENI, per germline. DNA of the CDR3: TGTGCCAGCTCACCAGGCCAGACACAACACTACGAGCAGTACTTC. This translates into CASSPGQTQHYEQYF.

The V gene is TRBV11-3, the J gene TRBJ1-1; no clear D. CDR3 length: 14 residues. The germline V gene encodes CDR1 SGHNT and CDR2 YENEEA. V was cut by 1 base and J by 4 bases, with 10 bases left in between. Here the CDR3 DNA reads TGTGCCAGCAGCTTAGGGCGGCCTGGCACTGAAGCTTTCTTT. Its translation is CASSLGRPGTEAFF.

V is TRBV7-8 and J is TRBJ2-1; TRBD1 or TRBD2 may be the D gene (5 bases each). The germline V gene has CDR1 SGHVS and CDR2 FQNEAQ. Trimming removed 5 bases at V and 5 bases at J, with 16 bases between. The CDR3 is 15 amino acids. The CDR3 here is CASSPGVPRDNEQFF. The CDR3 nucleotides are TGTGCCAGCAGCCCCGGGGTTCCCAGGGACAATGAGCAGTTCTTC.

Note on this clone: The same CDR3 arises from other DNA sequences in this sample as well. V and J are TRBV5-4 and TRBJ2-5, with D tentatively TRBD1 (6 bases). The CDR3 length is 13 residues. Germline CDR1 is SGHNT and CDR2 is YYREEE (reference sequence). Between the trimmed V and J ends, which lost 4 bases and 2 bases, there was a span of 9 bases. The CDR3 nucleotides read TGTGCCAGCAGCCCTGGACAGCAAGAGACCCAGTACTTC. It yields the protein CASSPGQQETQYF.

The J gene is TRBJ2-2, the V gene TRBV5-1; TRBD1 might be the D (5 bases). The CDR3 has 15 residues. Germline V gives CDR1 SGHRS, CDR2 YFSETQ. The germline V and J ends were trimmed by 4 bases and 1 base, with 11 bases remaining between them. The CDR3 loop reads CASSAGAKNTGELFF. CDR3 DNA: TGCGCCAGCAGCGCTGGGGCCAAGAACACCGGGGAGCTGTTTTTT.

The chain links TRBV7-2 to TRBJ1-5; D gene ambiguous. Looked up from germline, CDR1 is SGHTA and CDR2 is FQGNSA. The CDR3 length is 14 residues. Trimming took 1 base from V and 5 from J, leaving 9 bases between them. Written as DNA, the CDR3 is TGTGCCAGCAGCTTAGGTCCAGCACATCAGCCCCAGCATTTT. This codes for CASSLGPAHQPQHF. The whole variable domain, filled in from reference TRBV7-2 and TRBJ1-5, reads GAGVSQSPSNKVTEKGKDVELRCDPISGHTALYWYRQSLGQGLEFLIYFQGNSAPDKSGLPSDRFSAERTGGSVSTLTIQRTQQEDSAVYLCASSLGPAHQPQHFGDGTRLSIL.

The gene calls are TRBV9 and TRBJ2-1; D unresolved. The germline V gene has CDR1 SGDLS and CDR2 YYNGEE. The CDR3 runs to 15 residues. V was shortened by 1 base and J by 4 bases, with 12 bases between the two germline ends. The CDR3 coding sequence is TGTGCCAGCAGCGTACTCTCCCTCCCATACAATGAGCAGTTCTTC. The encoded protein is CASSVLSLPYNEQFF.

This sequence joins TRBV9 and TRBJ2-3; possibly TRBD2 for D (6 bases). Germline loops: CDR1 SGDLS, CDR2 YYNGEE. The CDR3 sequence is 15 residues long. Trimming left V 0 bases short and J 4 bases short, with 12 bases between. The chain's CDR3 is CASSVASRRADTQYF. The CDR3 nucleotides read TGTGCCAGCAGCGTAGCCTCCAGGAGGGCAGATACGCAGTATTTT. The entire variable domain, with the rest obtained from reference TRBV9 and TRBJ2-3, is as follows: DSGVTQTPKHLITATGQRVTLRCSPRSGDLSVYWYQQSLDQGLQFLIQYYNGEERAKGNILERFSAQQFPDLHSELNLSSLELGDSALYFCASSVASRRADTQYFGPGTRLTVL.

The chain recombines TRBV28 with TRBJ1-4, with TRBD1 matching 8 bases. This CDR3 comprises 13 residues. Germline values: CDR1 MDHEN, CDR2 SYDVKM. Trimming removed 7 bases from V and 10 bases from J; junction bases left unmatched: 8. CDR3 protein: CASTTGQGRKLFF. In DNA form, the CDR3 reads TGTGCCAGCACCACCGGACAGGGAAGAAAACTGTTTTTT.